This TCR beta chain derives from a study of blood T cell repertoires in COVID-19. Background on the study: The cDNA or gDNA used as material had been derived from T cells, B-cell-depleted T cells, or PBMCs.

The CDR3 extends over 14 amino acids. V lost 1 base, J lost 7 bases, and 11 bases lay in between. CDR1 is SGHVS, CDR2 FQNEAQ, per germline. Source study methods: Reference gene primer amplification gave estimated nucleated cell counts. TCRdb's table, derived via immunoSEQ multiplex PCR, lists solely in-frame clones and lacks some. V and J calls and clone size are as listed in that table; D and trimming were resolved from the DNA. The table has some 81,000 clones, around 91% seen once; the top ten hold roughly 1%. Input material: peripheral blood. The chain joins TRBV7-8 to TRBJ1-5; D may be TRBD1 (5 bases). The source is a woman in her forties or fifties in a cohort sampled during active COVID-19. The CDR3 sequence: CASSLEGDWQPQHF. Written as DNA, the CDR3 is TGTGCCAGCAGCTTAGAAGGGGATTGGCAGCCCCAGCATTTT.